A single sample is the source of the 5 T cell receptor beta chains below, sequenced in a study of blood T cell repertoires in COVID-19. The table came from immunoSEQ multiplex PCR; TCRdb's copy has only in-frame clones and leaves some out. The table has under 200,000 clones, about 85% seen once; the top ten hold 7% to 7.5%. Input material: peripheral blood. The receptors come from a woman of 80 years or more in a cohort sampled during active or convalescent COVID-19.

The chain is built from TRBV11-2 and TRBJ2-1; D is unclear. Germline CDR1 and CDR2: SGHAT and FQNNGV. The CDR3 length is 12 residues. V gave up 7 bases and J gave up 6 bases, with 10 bases separating them. The CDR3 DNA follows: TGTGCCAGCACCCCCGCAGGCAATGAGCAGTTCTTC. Protein sequence: CASTPAGNEQFF. The full variable domain, completed using reference TRBV11-2 and TRBJ2-1, is EAGVAQSPRYKIIEKRQSVAFWCNPISGHATLYWYQQILGQGPKLLIQFQNNGVVDDSQLPKDRFSAERLKGVDSTLKIQPAKLEDSAVYLCASTPAGNEQFFGPGTRLTVL.

The chain recombines TRBV4-1 with TRBJ2-3; the match to TRBD2 covers 9 bases. Germline lookup yields CDR1 MGHRA and CDR2 YSYEKL. This CDR3 has 16 residues. After removal of 0 bases from V and 6 bases from J, the junction contained 7 bases not matched to a gene. The CDR3 DNA is TGCGCCAGCAGCCAAGATTCGACTAGCGGTTGGGATACGCAGTATTTT. Translated: CASSQDSTSGWDTQYF.

The rearrangement joins TRBV6-5 to TRBJ1-5, with TRBD1 matching 7 bases. There are 14 residues in the CDR3. With V trimmed by 9 bases and J by 3 bases, 8 bases remained unmatched. Germline-derived CDR1 and CDR2 are MNHEY and SVGAGI. The CDR3 reads CASDLGQNNQPQHF. CDR3 in DNA: TGTGCCAGTGACCTGGGACAGAACAATCAGCCCCAGCATTTT.

The chain uses TRBV19 and TRBJ1-1; D not certain. The CDR3 has 18 amino acids. Germline values: CDR1 LNHDA, CDR2 SQIVND (reference sequence). V gave up 3 bases and J gave up 1 base, with 21 bases separating them. CDR3 region: CASSMAPYEELRNTEAFF. The CDR3 nucleotides read TGTGCCAGTAGTATGGCCCCCTACGAGGAATTGCGGAACACTGAAGCTTTCTTT.

V is TRBV27 and J is TRBJ1-6; D gene unclear. CDR1 MNHEY and CDR2 SMNVEV come from the germline V gene (reference sequence). Trimming shortened V by 5 bases and J by 11 bases, and 13 bases separated the two germline ends. The CDR3 spans 13 residues. CDR3 loop: CASSPERGTPLHF. CDR3 in DNA: TGTGCCAGCAGTCCCGAACGAGGTACACCCCTCCACTTT.